This TCR beta chain was profiled in a study of blood T cell repertoires in COVID-19. Background on the study: Nucleic acid was either cDNA or gDNA, and it came from T cells, B-cell-depleted T cells, or PBMCs.

The CDR3 sequence is 13 residues long. The V gene's germline CDR1 is SGHKS and CDR2 YYEKEE (reference sequence). Unmatched junction bases numbered 6, after V lost 3 bases and J lost 7 bases. Followed longitudinally, the Seattle patients had been enrolled during active infection. Original handling: Reference gene primer amplification yielded estimated nucleated cell counts. Method: immunoSEQ multiplex PCR; TCRdb's copy keeps in-frame clones and lacks some. The V and J calls and clone size were taken over from that table, and D and trimming were inferred from the DNA. This table has 150,000 to 200,000 clones, roughly 80% appearing once.

Specimen: peripheral blood. The source is a woman aged 35 to 49 with COVID-19, enrolled during active disease. The chain has TRBV5-5 and TRBJ1-1; 7 bases line up with TRBD1. The CDR3 DNA reads as TGTGCCAGCAGCTACGTTGGACAGGTTGAAGCTTTCTTT. Residues: CASSYVGQVEAFF.